A selection of T cell receptor beta chains follows, all from one sample in a study of control samples from healthy donors and cancer patients. Produced via immunoSEQ multiplex PCR; TCRdb's table is partial and in-frame only. This sample has about 160,000 clones; just over 90% occur once, and the top ten carry over 3.5%. The sequencing sample was made of blood. These receptors were collected from a woman aged 55 to 70 in good health. CDR3s include the opening cysteine and the closing phenylalanine or tryptophan. D genes are given only for firm matches. Size tells how often a clone was seen (once, few, many) or the class of an expanded clone, and some rows leave it out.

D gene: NA; V gene: TRBV4-3; J gene: TRBJ1-2; clone size: NA; CDR3 protein: CASSPSVGGYGYTF; CDR3 DNA: TGCGCCAGCAGCCCCTCAGTGGGTGGCTATGGCTACACCTTC
D gene: NA; V gene: TRBV5-8; J gene: TRBJ2-7; clone size: once; CDR3 protein: CASSLARITGTPYF; CDR3 DNA: TGTGCCAGCAGCTTGGCCAGGATTACCGGGACCCCGTACTTC
D gene: NA; V gene: TRBV3-1/TRBV3-2; J gene: TRBJ2-2; clone size: NA; CDR3 protein: CASTRTGELFF; CDR3 DNA: TGTGCCAGTACCCGCACCGGGGAGCTGTTTTTT
D gene: NA; V gene: TRBV4-3; J gene: TRBJ1-3; clone size: NA; CDR3 protein: CASSQSRTASGNTIYF; CDR3 DNA: TGCGCCAGCAGCCAATCCAGGACAGCCTCTGGAAACACCATATATTTT
D gene: NA; V gene: TRBV24-1; J gene: TRBJ2-2; clone size: NA; CDR3 protein: CATSDSADNTGELFF; CDR3 DNA: TGTGCCACCAGTGATTCTGCCGATAACACCGGGGAGCTGTTTTTT
D gene: TRBD1; V gene: TRBV29-1; J gene: TRBJ1-2; clone size: NA; CDR3 protein: CSVYRGDYGYTF; CDR3 DNA: TGCAGCGTCTACAGGGGGGACTATGGCTACACCTTC
D gene: NA; V gene: TRBV2; J gene: TRBJ1-2; clone size: few; CDR3 protein: CASSELVHGYTF; CDR3 DNA: TGTGCCAGCAGTGAATTGGTTCATGGCTACACCTTC
D gene: NA; V gene: TRBV27; J gene: TRBJ2-3; clone size: NA; CDR3 protein: CASRRDTTTDTQYF; CDR3 DNA: TGTGCCAGCAGAAGGGACACCACCACAGATACGCAGTATTTT
D gene: NA; V gene: TRBV12-3/TRBV12-4; J gene: TRBJ1-5; clone size: NA; CDR3 protein: CASSHYSNQPQHF; CDR3 DNA: TGTGCCAGCAGTCACTATAGCAATCAGCCCCAGCATTTT
D gene: NA; V gene: TRBV25-1; J gene: TRBJ1-1; clone size: NA; CDR3 protein: CASSETTAEAFF; CDR3 DNA: TGTGCCAGCAGTGAAACGACAGCCGAAGCTTTCTTT
D gene: TRBD1; V gene: TRBV5-1; J gene: TRBJ1-3; clone size: NA; CDR3 protein: CASSNRGGTGNTIYF; CDR3 DNA: TGCGCCAGCAGCAACAGGGGAGGAACTGGAAACACCATATATTTT
D gene: TRBD1; V gene: TRBV7-2; J gene: TRBJ2-7; clone size: NA; CDR3 protein: CASSLYGTAASYEQYF; CDR3 DNA: TGTGCCAGCAGCTTATATGGGACAGCCGCTTCCTACGAGCAGTACTTC
D gene: NA; V gene: TRBV2; J gene: TRBJ2-1; clone size: NA; CDR3 protein: CASSDQGSIQGIDEQFF; CDR3 DNA: TGTGCCAGCAGTGATCAGGGGTCGATACAAGGTATCGATGAGCAGTTCTTC
D gene: NA; V gene: TRBV5-1; J gene: TRBJ1-5; clone size: NA; CDR3 protein: CASSLVGGQPQHF; CDR3 DNA: TGCGCCAGCAGCTTGGTCGGGGGCCAGCCCCAGCATTTT
D gene: NA; V gene: TRBV4-2; J gene: TRBJ1-2; clone size: once; CDR3 protein: CASSPPRAPYGYTF; CDR3 DNA: TGTGCCAGCAGCCCACCCCGGGCCCCCTATGGCTACACCTTC
D gene: NA; V gene: TRBV29-1; J gene: TRBJ1-1; clone size: NA; CDR3 protein: CSVGVEENTEAFF; CDR3 DNA: TGCAGCGTTGGGGTGGAGGAGAACACTGAAGCTTTCTTT
D gene: TRBD1; V gene: TRBV9; J gene: TRBJ1-1; clone size: NA; CDR3 protein: CASSVGGGADTEAFF; CDR3 DNA: TGTGCCAGCAGCGTAGGAGGGGGCGCGGACACTGAAGCTTTCTTT
D gene: NA; V gene: TRBV2; J gene: TRBJ2-4; clone size: NA; CDR3 protein: CASRESELIKNIQYF; CDR3 DNA: TGTGCCAGCAGGGAGAGCGAGTTAATCAAAAACATTCAGTACTTC
D gene: TRBD2; V gene: TRBV11-1; J gene: TRBJ2-5; clone size: NA; CDR3 protein: CASSLGGRGGETQYF; CDR3 DNA: TGTGCCAGCAGCTTGGGAGGGCGGGGAGGGGAGACCCAGTACTTC
D gene: NA; V gene: TRBV4-1; J gene: TRBJ2-2; clone size: NA; CDR3 protein: CASTPLADANTGELFF; CDR3 DNA: TGCGCCAGCACCCCCCTCGCGGACGCGAACACCGGGGAGCTGTTTTTT
D gene: NA; V gene: TRBV9; J gene: TRBJ1-1; clone size: NA; CDR3 protein: CASSGREGVTEAFF; CDR3 DNA: TGTGCCAGCAGCGGACGTGAAGGTGTCACTGAAGCTTTCTTT
D gene: NA; V gene: TRBV6-5; J gene: TRBJ1-2; clone size: NA; CDR3 protein: CASKLDGNYGYTF; CDR3 DNA: TGTGCCAGCAAACTGGACGGGAACTATGGCTACACCTTC
D gene: NA; V gene: TRBV12-5; J gene: TRBJ2-5; clone size: NA; CDR3 protein: CASGLLHMETQYF; CDR3 DNA: TGTGCTAGTGGTTTATTGCACATGGAGACCCAGTACTTC
D gene: NA; V gene: TRBV4-2; J gene: TRBJ1-1; clone size: NA; CDR3 protein: CASSQDPGTDTEAFF; CDR3 DNA: TGTGCCAGCAGCCAAGATCCGGGGACGGACACTGAAGCTTTCTTT
D gene: NA; V gene: TRBV20-1; J gene: TRBJ1-2; clone size: NA; CDR3 protein: CSAIDDRRGGGYTF; CDR3 DNA: TGCAGTGCTATTGATGATCGGAGGGGGGGTGGCTACACCTTC
D gene: NA; V gene: TRBV5-1; J gene: TRBJ1-4; clone size: NA; CDR3 protein: CASSATATNEKLFF; CDR3 DNA: TGCGCCAGCAGCGCGACAGCAACTAATGAAAAACTGTTTTTT